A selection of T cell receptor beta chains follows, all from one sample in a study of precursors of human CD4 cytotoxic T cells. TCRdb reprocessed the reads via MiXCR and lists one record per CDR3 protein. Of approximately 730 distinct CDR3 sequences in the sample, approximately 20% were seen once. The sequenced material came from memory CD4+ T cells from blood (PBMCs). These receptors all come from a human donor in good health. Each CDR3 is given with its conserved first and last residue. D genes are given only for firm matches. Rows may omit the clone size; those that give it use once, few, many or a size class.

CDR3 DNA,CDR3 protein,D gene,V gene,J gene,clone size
TGTGCCAGCAGTTTAGGGACGAAAGCGGGAGTACATGAGCAGTTCTTC,CASSLGTKAGVHEQFF,TRBD2,TRBV28,TRBJ2-1,-
TGTGCCAGCAGCCAAGGGGGATCAGAGACCCAGTACTTC,CASSQGGSETQYF,-,TRBV4-2,TRBJ2-5,-
TGCGCCAGCAGCTTGGCCGGGCGGGCCACTGAAGCTTTCTTT,CASSLAGRATEAFF,-,TRBV5-1,TRBJ1-1,-
TGTGCCAGCAGTTCGACTAGCGGGAGGGCCTACGAGCAGTACTTC,CASSSTSGRAYEQYF,TRBD2,TRBV6-5,TRBJ2-7,few
TGTGCCAGCAGCGCCCCCCCTCTTCGTAGGGGCGACCGCAATGAGCAGTTCTTC,CASSAPPLRRGDRNEQFF,-,TRBV21-1,TRBJ2-1,few
TGTGCCAGCAGCTTAGCGCACACTGAAGCTTTCTTT,CASSLAHTEAFF,-,TRBV7-2,TRBJ1-1,-
TGCGCCAGCGTGGGGGGGGGAGCTGAAGCTTTCTTT,CASVGGGAEAFF,-,TRBV10-2,TRBJ1-1,few
TGCAGTGCTAGTTTAAGAAACACTGAAGCTTTCTTT,CSASLRNTEAFF,-,TRBV20-1,TRBJ1-1,large
TGTGCCAGCAGTTACCTGGGACTAGCGGGAGGGGGGGCCAAAAACATTCAGTACTTC,CASSYLGLAGGGAKNIQYF,TRBD2,TRBV6-5,TRBJ2-4,-
TGTGCCAGCAGCGCCTCACTATACGACATAGTAGGGGCCCAGTACTTC,CASSASLYDIVGAQYF,-,TRBV5-6,TRBJ2-5,-
TGTGCCAGCAGCTCCCCCAGAATCACTGAAGCTTTCTTT,CASSSPRITEAFF,-,TRBV11-3,TRBJ1-1,large
TGTGCCAGCAGCGTTCGACTAGCGGGAGGTGGCGAGACCCAGTACTTC,CASSVRLAGGGETQYF,TRBD2,TRBV9,TRBJ2-5,-